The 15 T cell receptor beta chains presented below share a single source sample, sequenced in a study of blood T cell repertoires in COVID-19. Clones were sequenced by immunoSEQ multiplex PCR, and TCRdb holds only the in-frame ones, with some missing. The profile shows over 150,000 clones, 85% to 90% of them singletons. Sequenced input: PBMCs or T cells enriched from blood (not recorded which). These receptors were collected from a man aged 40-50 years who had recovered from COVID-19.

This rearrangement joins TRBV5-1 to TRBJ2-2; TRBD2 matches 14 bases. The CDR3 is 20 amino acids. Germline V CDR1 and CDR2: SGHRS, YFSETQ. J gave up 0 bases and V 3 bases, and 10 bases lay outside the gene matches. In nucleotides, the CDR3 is TGCGCCAGCAGCTCATCCGGGACTAGCGGGAGATTCGCGAACACCGGGGAGCTGTTTTTT. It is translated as CASSSSGTSGRFANTGELFF.

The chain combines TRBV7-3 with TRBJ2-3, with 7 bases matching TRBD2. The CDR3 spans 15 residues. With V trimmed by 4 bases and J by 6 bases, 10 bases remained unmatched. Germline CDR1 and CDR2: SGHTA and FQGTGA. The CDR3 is CASSSTGGPSDTQYF. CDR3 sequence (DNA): TGTGCCAGCAGCTCTACGGGAGGTCCATCGGATACGCAGTATTTT.

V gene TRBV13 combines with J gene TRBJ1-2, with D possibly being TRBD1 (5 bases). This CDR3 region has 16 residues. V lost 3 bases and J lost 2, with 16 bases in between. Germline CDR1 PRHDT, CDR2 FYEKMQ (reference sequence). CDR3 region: CASSFDRRQINYGYTF. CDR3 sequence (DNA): TGTGCCAGCAGCTTTGACCGGAGACAGATAAACTATGGCTACACCTTC.

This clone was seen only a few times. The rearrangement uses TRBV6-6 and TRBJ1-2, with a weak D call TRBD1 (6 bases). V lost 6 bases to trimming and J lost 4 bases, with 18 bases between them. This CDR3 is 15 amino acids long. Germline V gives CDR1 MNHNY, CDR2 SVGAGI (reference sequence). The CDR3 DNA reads TGTGCCAGCAGGACCGACTCGGACAGCCGCTATGGCTACACCTTC. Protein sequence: CASRTDSDSRYGYTF.

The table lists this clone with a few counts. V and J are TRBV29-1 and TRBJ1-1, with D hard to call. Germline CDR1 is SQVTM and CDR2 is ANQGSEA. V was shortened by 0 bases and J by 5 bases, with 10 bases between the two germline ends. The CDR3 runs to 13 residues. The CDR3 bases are TGCAGCGTTGAAGAGGTGGTGGCTACTGAAGCTTTCTTT. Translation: CSVEEVVATEAFF.

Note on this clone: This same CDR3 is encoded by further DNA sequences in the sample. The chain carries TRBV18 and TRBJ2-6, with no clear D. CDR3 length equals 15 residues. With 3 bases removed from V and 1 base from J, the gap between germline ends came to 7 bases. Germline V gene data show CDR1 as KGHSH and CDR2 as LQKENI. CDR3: CASSPPRSGANVLTF. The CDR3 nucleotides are TGTGCCAGCTCACCCCCTCGGTCTGGGGCCAACGTCCTGACTTTC.

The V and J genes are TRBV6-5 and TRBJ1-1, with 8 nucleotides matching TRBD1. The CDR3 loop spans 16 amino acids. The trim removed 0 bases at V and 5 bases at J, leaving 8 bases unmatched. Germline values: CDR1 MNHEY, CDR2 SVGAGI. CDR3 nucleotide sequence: TGTGCCAGCAGTTACTCCCTCGGACAGGGAGGGACTGAAGCTTTCTTT. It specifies CASSYSLGQGGTEAFF.

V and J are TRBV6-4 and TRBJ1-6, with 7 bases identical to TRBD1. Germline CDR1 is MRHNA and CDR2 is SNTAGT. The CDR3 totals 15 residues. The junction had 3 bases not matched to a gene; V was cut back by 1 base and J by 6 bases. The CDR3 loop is CASSDWGQLNSPLHF. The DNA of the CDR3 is TGTGCCAGCAGTGACTGGGGACAGCTTAATTCACCCCTCCACTTT.

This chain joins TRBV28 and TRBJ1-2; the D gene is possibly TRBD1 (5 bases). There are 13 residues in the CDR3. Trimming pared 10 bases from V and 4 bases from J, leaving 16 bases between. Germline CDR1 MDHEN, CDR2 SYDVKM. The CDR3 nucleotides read TGTGCCACCAAATGGGGGGGTGCCTATGGCTACACCTTC. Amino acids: CATKWGGAYGYTF.

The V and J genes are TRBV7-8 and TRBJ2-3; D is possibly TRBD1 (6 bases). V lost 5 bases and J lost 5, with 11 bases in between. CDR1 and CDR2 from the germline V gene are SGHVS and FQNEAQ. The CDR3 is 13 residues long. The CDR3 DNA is TGTGCCAGCAGCCACCGGACAGAAGATACGCAGTATTTT. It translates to CASSHRTEDTQYF.

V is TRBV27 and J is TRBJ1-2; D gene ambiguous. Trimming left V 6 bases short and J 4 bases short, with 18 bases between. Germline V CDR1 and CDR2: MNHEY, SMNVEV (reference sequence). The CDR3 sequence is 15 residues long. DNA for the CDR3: TGTGCCAGCAGCCGAGCGGCCGATCTCGGCTATGGCTACACCTTC. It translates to CASSRAADLGYGYTF.

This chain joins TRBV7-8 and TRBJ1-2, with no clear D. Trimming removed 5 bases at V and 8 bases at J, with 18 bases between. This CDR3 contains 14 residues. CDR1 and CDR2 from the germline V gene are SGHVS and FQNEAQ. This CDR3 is CASSPNAGPWGYTF. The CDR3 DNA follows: TGTGCCAGCAGCCCAAATGCGGGCCCGTGGGGCTACACCTTC.

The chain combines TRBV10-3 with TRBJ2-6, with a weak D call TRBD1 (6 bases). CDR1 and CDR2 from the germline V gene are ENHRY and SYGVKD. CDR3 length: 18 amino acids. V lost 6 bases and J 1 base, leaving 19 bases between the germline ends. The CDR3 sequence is CAIRPLGQSRSGANVLTF. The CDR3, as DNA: TGTGCCATCAGACCCTTAGGACAGTCGAGGTCTGGGGCCAACGTCCTGACTTTC.

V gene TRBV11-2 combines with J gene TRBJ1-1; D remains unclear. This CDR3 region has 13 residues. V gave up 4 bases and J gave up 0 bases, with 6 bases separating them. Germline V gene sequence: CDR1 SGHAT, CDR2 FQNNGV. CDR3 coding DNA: TGTGCCAGCAGCTACTCCCTGAACACTGAAGCTTTCTTT. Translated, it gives CASSYSLNTEAFF.

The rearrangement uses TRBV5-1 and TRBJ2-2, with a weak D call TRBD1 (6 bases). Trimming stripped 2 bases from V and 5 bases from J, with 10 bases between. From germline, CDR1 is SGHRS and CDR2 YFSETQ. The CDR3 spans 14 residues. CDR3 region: CASSLQGTTGELFF. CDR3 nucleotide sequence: TGCGCCAGCAGCTTACAGGGTACTACCGGGGAGCTGTTTTTT.